Reported below is one T cell receptor beta chain. Being one base from a much bigger clone, this may be a read error. Caucasian, healthy and from Russia, the donors were aged between roughly 6 and 95. The source of the sample is a study of blood T cells in healthy people across ages. Alongside a J-beta primer mix, a sample-barcoded 5' primer served in a second PCR lasting about 7 to 12 cycles. MiXCR, applied by TCRdb to the 5' RACE reads, yields one record per CDR3 protein. Of about 620,000 distinct CDR3 sequences detected, more than 45% appear once; the ten largest clones hold roughly 13%. The CDR3 loop spans 14 amino acids. CDR1 and CDR2 from the germline V gene are MNHEY and SMNVEV (reference sequence).

The V gene is TRBV27, the J gene TRBJ2-3, with 8 positions matching TRBD1. This TCR came from a woman aged 80 or older in good health. Sequencing was done on a sample of blood. In DNA form, the CDR3 reads TGTGCCAGCAAACGACAGGGGAGCACAGATACGCAGTGTTTT. Translating gives CASKRQGSTDTQCF.